This T cell receptor (beta chain) was observed in a study of cytomegalovirus exposure and HLA in healthy donors. Germline CDR1 is SQVTM and CDR2 is ANQGSEA. The V end lost 8 bases, the J end lost 0 bases, and 11 bases lay between the germline ends. This CDR3 has 12 amino acids. Researchers ran the PCR with 60 Vbeta and 13 Jbeta primers. Method: immunoSEQ multiplex PCR; TCRdb's copy keeps in-frame clones and lacks some. In the table there are 90,000 to 150,000 clones, around 80% of which are singletons. The V gene is TRBV29-1, the J gene TRBJ2-7; tentative D call: TRBD2 (5 bases). The receptor comes from a man aged 50 to 60 in good health and CMV-seronegative. The sample taken for sequencing was PBMCs. The CDR3 sequence: CSILGNSYEQYF. The CDR3 coding sequence is TGCAGCATCCTCGGGAACTCCTACGAGCAGTACTTC.